These 3 T cell receptor beta chains were all obtained from the same sample, sequenced in a study of cytomegalovirus exposure and HLA in healthy donors. Amplification used 60 Vbeta primers and 13 Jbeta primers. Only in-frame clones appear in the TCRdb table, and some are missing; sequencing was by immunoSEQ multiplex PCR. The sample has 120,000 or so clones, 60% to 85% seen once. Source material: PBMCs. The receptors originated from a young man in good health and CMV-seronegative.

The V gene is TRBV4-1, the J gene TRBJ2-7; the D is unclear. Trimming took 0 bases from V and 7 from J, leaving 7 bases between them. The CDR3 length is 12 residues. Germline CDR1 reads MGHRA; CDR2 reads YSYEKL. This CDR3 reads CASSQESGEQYF. DNA for the CDR3: TGCGCCAGCAGCCAAGAGTCCGGGGAGCAGTACTTC.

V is TRBV9 and J is TRBJ1-1; 9 nucleotides line up with TRBD1. V lost 4 bases and J lost 1; bases outside the gene matches: 14. Germline CDR1 reads SGDLS; CDR2 reads YYNGEE. This CDR3 spans 18 amino acids. This CDR3 reads CASSHRRTGEGGNTEAFF. The CDR3 DNA reads as TGTGCCAGCAGCCACAGAAGGACAGGGGAAGGAGGGAACACTGAAGCTTTCTTT.

The chain uses TRBV5-1 and TRBJ2-2, with TRBD1 matching over 9 bases. Trimming at V came to 1 base and at J to 7 bases, leaving 5 bases not matched to a gene. The length of the CDR3 is 15 residues. Germline V CDR1 and CDR2: SGHRS, YFSETQ. The CDR3 loop is CASSLPGTGIGELFF. CDR3 bases: TGCGCCAGCAGCTTGCCTGGGACAGGGATCGGGGAGCTGTTTTTT.